What follows are 18 T cell receptor beta chains derived from one specimen sequenced in a study of OX40 agonist ivuxolimab in advanced cancers. Sequenced by immunoSEQ multiplex PCR; TCRdb stores in-frame clones only, minus some. The sample has around 77,000 clones; 80% to 90% are singletons. The sequences come from CD4+ or CD8+ T cells sorted from blood, collected in a trial of the OX40 agonist ivuxolimab. All receptors derive from an adult with an advanced solid tumor such as melanoma, head and neck, liver or kidney cancer.

The genes are TRBV11-2 and TRBJ2-3; 8 nucleotides match TRBD1. After removal of 3 bases from V and 2 bases from J, the junction contained 7 bases not matched to a gene. Germline loops: CDR1 SGHAT, CDR2 FQNNGV. CDR3 length: 16 amino acids. The CDR3 loop is CASSFQGARPTDTQYF. The DNA for the CDR3 is TGTGCCAGCAGCTTCCAGGGGGCCCGCCCCACAGATACGCAGTATTTT.

The CDR3 region has the DNA TGTGCCAGCAGCTTCGGACTAGCGGGGGATCTCCCCTACAATGAGCAGTTCTTC. This sequence encodes CASSFGLAGDLPYNEQFF. The chain employs TRBV7-9 and TRBJ2-1, with TRBD2 matching 13 bases. Per germline, CDR1 SEHNR and CDR2 FQNEAQ (reference sequence). The CDR3 is made up of 18 amino acids. The V and J ends lost 3 bases and 2 bases, in that order; junction bases with no gene match: 7.

The J gene is TRBJ1-5, the V gene TRBV7-2; a weak D match, TRBD1 (5 bases). Germline CDR1 reads SGHTA; CDR2 reads FQGNSA. The V end lost 3 bases, the J end lost 6 bases, and 18 bases lay between the germline ends. This CDR3 is 16 amino acids long. The CDR3 sequence is CASSLDFGAGSQPQHF. In DNA, the CDR3 is TGTGCCAGCAGCTTGGATTTCGGGGCAGGGAGTCAGCCCCAGCATTTT.

The gene calls are TRBV5-1 and TRBJ2-3; perhaps D is TRBD1 or TRBD2 (5 bases each). Trimming removed 7 bases at V and 2 bases at J, with 14 bases between. Per the germline V gene, CDR1 is SGHRS and CDR2 is YFSETQ. CDR3 length: 14 amino acids. The CDR3 loop reads CASSEGRLTDTQYF. The CDR3 DNA follows: TGCGCCAGCTCTGAGGGGCGGCTCACAGATACGCAGTATTTT.

The chain joins TRBV11-3 to TRBJ1-1; D is perhaps TRBD1 (5 bases). This CDR3 is built from 16 residues. Trimming cost V 5 bases and J 1 base, with 17 bases left between them. Germline CDR1 and CDR2: SGHNT and YENEEA. The CDR3 sequence: CASSQKWGPKNTEAFF. CDR3 in DNA: TGTGCCAGCAGCCAGAAGTGGGGACCTAAGAACACTGAAGCTTTCTTT.

This clone turned up a few times. The chain joins TRBV10-1 to TRBJ1-1, with D perhaps TRBD1 (5 bases). The germline gives CDR1 WNHNN, CDR2 SYGVQD (reference sequence). The V and J ends lost 3 bases and 5 bases respectively, with 16 bases between them. The CDR3 contains 15 residues. In DNA form, the CDR3 reads TGCGCCAGCAGTGACCCTACAGGTTTGGGGACTGAAGCTTTCTTT. Protein: CASSDPTGLGTEAFF.

Here the CDR3 reads CASSYGTGAGNTIYF. CDR3 DNA: TGTGCCAGCAGTTACGGGACAGGGGCCGGAAACACCATATATTTT. The chain combines TRBV6-5 with TRBJ1-3; TRBD1 aligns across 10 bases. The germline gives CDR1 MNHEY, CDR2 SVGAGI. V shed 2 bases and J 4 bases; nucleotides not matched to a gene: 2. The CDR3 totals 15 residues.

The CDR3 DNA is TGTGCCAGCAGTGAATCGGTCAACACTGAAGCTTTCTTT. Protein product: CASSESVNTEAFF. The rearrangement links TRBV2 to TRBJ1-1; D is undetermined. The CDR3 extends over 13 amino acids. In germline, CDR1 is SNHLY, CDR2 FYNNEI. V was shortened by 2 bases and J by 2 bases, with 6 bases between the two germline ends.

The V call is TRBV30, the J call TRBJ1-1; TRBD1 might be the D (6 bases). Germline CDR1 reads GTSNPN; CDR2 reads SVGIG (reference sequence). Trimming took 3 bases from V and 4 from J, leaving 12 bases between them. This CDR3 has 13 amino acids. This chain's CDR3 is CAWRGGVGTEAFF. As DNA, the CDR3 is TGTGCCTGGAGAGGGGGTGTGGGCACTGAAGCTTTCTTT.

V is TRBV14 and J is TRBJ2-1, with D tentatively TRBD2 (6 bases). V lost 2 bases to trimming and J lost 0 bases, with 11 bases between them. There are 16 residues in the CDR3. Germline V CDR1 and CDR2: SGHDN, FVKESK. This chain's CDR3 is CASSQKAGFSYNEQFF. In DNA form, the CDR3 reads TGTGCCAGCAGCCAAAAGGCGGGGTTCTCCTACAATGAGCAGTTCTTC.

The DNA for the CDR3 is TGTGCCAGCAGTTTAAAACAGGGTGACTCACCCCTCCACTTT. Encoded protein: CASSLKQGDSPLHF. The chain joins TRBV27 to TRBJ1-6; TRBD1 is a possible D gene (6 bases). CDR3 length: 14 residues. V was cut by 2 bases and J by 10 bases, with 12 bases left in between. Germline V lookup: CDR1 MNHEY, CDR2 SMNVEV (reference sequence).

The chain has TRBV7-9 and TRBJ2-3, with 12 bases matching TRBD2. The CDR3 runs 17 residues. Germline V CDR1 and CDR2: SEHNR, FQNEAQ (reference sequence). V was pared by 2 bases and J by 1 base, with 4 bases of the junction left unmatched. The CDR3 here is CASSLPLAGGGTDTQYF. DNA for the CDR3: TGTGCCAGCAGCTTACCTCTAGCGGGAGGGGGCACAGATACGCAGTATTTT. The variable domain in full, completed from reference TRBV7-9 and TRBJ2-3, reads DTGVSQNPRHKITKRGQNVTFRCDPISEHNRLYWYRQTLGQGPEFLTYFQNEAQLEKSRLLSDRFSAERPKGSFSTLEIQRTEQGDSAMYLCASSLPLAGGGTDTQYFGPGTRLTVL.

V and J are TRBV11-2 and TRBJ2-5; D may be TRBD2 (6 bases). Germline assignment: CDR1 SGHAT and CDR2 FQNNGV. CDR3 length: 13 amino acids. Trimming stripped 2 bases from V and 11 bases from J, with 15 bases between. The CDR3 sequence: CASSLTGGGEQYF. CDR3 coding DNA: TGTGCCAGCAGCTTAACTGGGGGAGGAGAGCAGTACTTC. Supplemented by reference TRBV11-2 and TRBJ2-5, the full variable domain reads EAGVAQSPRYKIIEKRQSVAFWCNPISGHATLYWYQQILGQGPKLLIQFQNNGVVDDSQLPKDRFSAERLKGVDSTLKIQPAKLEDSAVYLCASSLTGGGEQYFGPGTRLLVL.

This chain links TRBV5-1 with TRBJ1-5, with 9 bases aligning to TRBD1. Germline V gene sequence: CDR1 SGHRS, CDR2 YFSETQ. Unmatched junction bases numbered 13, after V lost 4 bases and J lost 11 bases. This CDR3 region has 15 residues. CDR3 residues: CASSPGTGISGAQHF. CDR3 nucleotides: TGCGCCAGCAGCCCCGGGACAGGGATTAGCGGGGCCCAGCATTTT.

The genes are TRBV29-1 and TRBJ2-2; D remains unclear. The length of the CDR3 is 13 residues. V was pared by 3 bases and J by 0 bases, with 5 bases between. Germline V gene lookup returns CDR1 SQVTM and CDR2 ANQGSEA. The CDR3, as DNA: TGCAGCGTTGATACAACGAACACCGGGGAGCTGTTTTTT. This gives the protein CSVDTTNTGELFF.

CDR3 region: CASGLVLTANTEAFF. CDR3 nucleotide sequence: TGTGCTAGTGGTTTGGTACTAACAGCGAACACTGAAGCTTTCTTT. The chain has TRBV12-5 and TRBJ1-1; D remains ambiguous. The CDR3 totals 15 residues. The V end was cut by 0 bases, the J end by 1 base, with 9 bases between. Germline values: CDR1 LGHNT, CDR2 FRNRAP.

This clone came up a few times. The V and J genes are TRBV2 and TRBJ1-2, with D uncertain. The V end was cut by 9 bases, the J end by 2 bases, with 10 bases between. Germline CDR1 is SNHLY and CDR2 is FYNNEI. CDR3 length equals 12 residues. The CDR3 loop is CASTTANYGYTF. The CDR3 coding sequence is TGTGCCAGTACAACAGCGAACTATGGCTACACCTTC.

The rearrangement joins TRBV5-6 to TRBJ1-2; no clear D gene. The CDR3 totals 14 residues. The V end was cut by 1 base, the J end by 6 bases, with 13 bases between. The germline V gene has CDR1 SGHDT and CDR2 YYEEEE. The CDR3 DNA reads TGTGCCAGCAGCTTGCAGGTACTGACGGATGGCTACACCTTC. Encoded protein: CASSLQVLTDGYTF.